This T cell receptor (beta chain) was profiled in a study of blood T cell repertoires in COVID-19 (dated by TCRdb to the early 2020s). For the study in its entirety: Collaborator samples came from the United States, Italy and Spain and covered acute and convalescent phases of COVID-19. Samples were obtained from the ongoing ImmuneRACE study (first 160 participants) and from some 1,300 subjects provided by 6 global collaborators. Where available, HLA class I and class II types were obtained from metadata supplied by the sample provider rather than from assay-based typing. Sample metadata almost always included a de-identified subject ID, COVID-19 status, age in years and sex. A freely available public database, intended as a resource for researchers studying the immune response to SARS-CoV-2, is where the repertoires were released. Subjects who had been exposed to COVID-19, were actively infected with it, or had recovered from it provided the deeply sampled blood TCRbeta repertoires that made up the dataset. The prospective study material was composed of cDNA or gDNA derived from T cells, B-cell-depleted T cells, or PBMCs.

What the authors observed across the whole study: The quantity of clinical and demographic metadata differed by source and by participant and was supplied without curation.

About this clone itself: The antigen it recognizes is unknown. No base-level quality is on record; no much larger clone is a single base apart.

TCRbeta CDR3 regions were amplified from genomic DNA by means of the immunoSEQ Assay, a bias-controlled multiplex PCR. Concerning the study's data processing: The number of nucleated cells in each sample was estimated from the amplification of reference gene primers within the assay. Sequence reads were collapsed and filtered to measure the absolute abundance of every unique TCRbeta CDR3 rearrangement. For each sample, productive Simpson clonality was calculated as the square root of Simpson's diversity index over productive rearrangements. As stored in TCRdb, this immuneACCESS dataset retains in-frame rearrangements with V and J assigned. A fraction of the clones does not appear; measured against another copy, unresolved V genes explain less than half of the discrepancy, and the remainder lacks a known reason. The DNA was the basis for D and trimming; V, J and clone size are from that table. The sample table holds almost 55,000 clones, of which roughly 80% were seen once. The top ten constitute approximately 5% of the sample.

The CDR3 runs 18 residues from the cysteine to the phenylalanine. Only CDR3 DNA remains: 54 bases, in frame from the first base. Looking up the germline V gene yields CDR1 LGHNA and CDR2 YNFKEQ. V loses 1 base at its end and J loses 4 bases; junction bases beyond the gene matches: 12. Whole blood was collected in K2EDTA tubes by collaborating institutions according to the institutions' own protocols. For TCRbeta analysis, collaborators shipped samples as frozen whole blood, isolated PBMCs, or DNA extracted from either of those sample types. Sequenced sample: peripheral blood. The V and J segments used are TRBV4-2 and TRBJ1-3; TRBD1 matches 8 bases in the middle. This TCR came from a human donor in a cohort sampled during active COVID-19. The DNA sequence is TGTGCCAGCAGCCAAGCGGCCCTCACAGGGGGATCAGGAAACACCATATATTTT. It translates as CASSQAALTGGSGNTIYF.